This is a list of T cell receptor beta chains from one sample in a study of regulatory T cells in long-lasting Graves disease. TCRdb re-derived calls from the multiplex PCR reads in MiXCR, one entry per CDR3 protein. Of roughly 250,000 distinct CDR3 sequences listed, around 19% are singletons. These records were also assigned to another study, of T cells in Graves' hyperthyroidism and ophthalmopathy.

Source: peripheral blood mononuclear cells (PBMCs), taken at new diagnosis, from a patient treated with antithyroid drugs. The source is a woman between 25 and 40 years old with Graves disease. The CDR3 runs from the conserved cysteine through the conserved F or W. The D gene is left open where the match is weak. Clone size, where shown, is once, few, many, or a class for clones that have expanded.

v_gene: TRBV18; abundance: many; d_gene: -; j_gene: TRBJ1-2; CDR3aa: CASSPDPRVYGYTF; CDR3nt: TGTGCCAGCTCACCCGATCCTCGGGTCTATGGCTACACCTTC
v_gene: TRBV11-2; abundance: many; d_gene: -; j_gene: TRBJ1-1; CDR3aa: CASSYGPNTEAFF; CDR3nt: TGTGCCAGCAGCTACGGTCCGAACACTGAAGCTTTCTTT
v_gene: TRBV12-3/TRBV12-4; abundance: many; d_gene: -; j_gene: TRBJ2-1; CDR3aa: CASSSTLTGRNEQFF; CDR3nt: TGTGCCAGCAGTTCCACTCTGACAGGCCGAAATGAGCAGTTCTTC
v_gene: TRBV18; abundance: many; d_gene: -; j_gene: TRBJ2-5; CDR3aa: CASSHGETQYF; CDR3nt: TGTGCCAGCAGCCATGGGGAGACCCAGTACTTC
v_gene: TRBV20-1; abundance: many; d_gene: TRBD1; j_gene: TRBJ1-1; CDR3aa: CSGRTGVGEAFF; CDR3nt: TGCAGTGGACGCACAGGGGTTGGTGAAGCTTTCTTT
v_gene: TRBV27; abundance: many; d_gene: -; j_gene: TRBJ2-7; CDR3aa: CASSLSPAMSFEQYF; CDR3nt: TGTGCCAGCAGTTTATCACCGGCTATGAGTTTTGAGCAGTACTTC
v_gene: TRBV7-9; abundance: many; d_gene: -; j_gene: TRBJ2-3; CDR3aa: CASSLEGDTQYF; CDR3nt: TGCGCCAGCAGCTTGGAAGGTGATACGCAGTATTTT
v_gene: TRBV5-1; abundance: -; d_gene: -; j_gene: TRBJ2-1; CDR3aa: CASSTGLNDFNNEQFF; CDR3nt: TGCGCCAGCAGCACCGGACTCAACGATTTTAACAATGAGCAGTTCTTC
v_gene: TRBV6-1; abundance: -; d_gene: -; j_gene: TRBJ1-2; CDR3aa: CASSLGSGGGGYTF; CDR3nt: TGTGCCAGCAGCCTAGGGTCGGGGGGTGGTGGCTACACCTTC
v_gene: TRBV20-1; abundance: many; d_gene: -; j_gene: TRBJ2-5; CDR3aa: CSAGGPESGETQYF; CDR3nt: TGCAGTGCCGGGGGGCCGGAATCGGGAGAGACCCAGTACTTC
v_gene: TRBV4-2; abundance: many; d_gene: -; j_gene: TRBJ2-7; CDR3aa: CASGRGQPHLDYEQYF; CDR3nt: TGTGCCAGTGGAAGAGGACAGCCCCATCTTGACTACGAGCAGTACTTC
v_gene: TRBV6-1; abundance: many; d_gene: TRBD1; j_gene: TRBJ1-4; CDR3aa: CASRGQPPNEKLFF; CDR3nt: TGTGCCAGCAGGGGACAGCCTCCTAATGAAAAACTGTTTTTT
v_gene: TRBV12-3/TRBV12-4; abundance: many; d_gene: TRBD1; j_gene: TRBJ1-2; CDR3aa: CASSPTEWTGTYGYTF; CDR3nt: TGTGCCAGCAGTCCTACCGAATGGACAGGGACCTATGGCTACACCTTC
v_gene: TRBV12-3/TRBV12-4; abundance: many; d_gene: TRBD2; j_gene: TRBJ2-7; CDR3aa: CASSFGREQYF; CDR3nt: TGTGCCAGCAGTTTCGGGAGGGAGCAGTACTTC
v_gene: TRBV12-3/TRBV12-4; abundance: many; d_gene: -; j_gene: TRBJ1-1; CDR3aa: CASRTPTTRGGGGNTEAFF; CDR3nt: TGTGCCAGCAGGACACCAACCACTAGGGGGGGAGGTGGCAACACTGAAGCTTTCTTT
v_gene: TRBV20-1; abundance: many; d_gene: TRBD1; j_gene: TRBJ2-6; CDR3aa: CSARWTGANLSGANVLTF; CDR3nt: TGCAGTGCTAGATGGACAGGGGCGAATCTTTCCGGGGCCAACGTCCTGACTTTC
v_gene: TRBV12-3/TRBV12-4; abundance: many; d_gene: -; j_gene: TRBJ1-2; CDR3aa: CASSLGNTYGYTF; CDR3nt: TGTGCCAGCAGTTTAGGGAATACCTATGGCTACACCTTC
v_gene: TRBV7-9; abundance: -; d_gene: -; j_gene: TRBJ2-2; CDR3aa: CASLRPGAANTGELFF; CDR3nt: TGTGCCAGCCTAAGGCCGGGAGCGGCGAACACCGGGGAGCTGTTTTTT
v_gene: TRBV7-6; abundance: -; d_gene: -; j_gene: TRBJ1-5; CDR3aa: CASSEGPAQPQHF; CDR3nt: TGTGCCAGCAGCGAAGGACCGGCTCAGCCCCAGCATTTT
v_gene: TRBV19; abundance: many; d_gene: TRBD1; j_gene: TRBJ1-5; CDR3aa: CASSPDRADSNQPQHF; CDR3nt: TGTGCCAGCAGCCCCGACAGGGCCGATAGCAATCAGCCCCAGCATTTT
v_gene: TRBV18; abundance: many; d_gene: -; j_gene: TRBJ1-2; CDR3aa: CASSPPRPTSSPGYTF; CDR3nt: TGTGCCAGCTCACCACCGAGACCGACATCCTCCCCCGGCTACACCTTC
v_gene: TRBV6-2/TRBV6-3; abundance: many; d_gene: TRBD1; j_gene: TRBJ2-3; CDR3aa: CASSYSLVQGSDTQYF; CDR3nt: TGTGCCAGCAGTTACTCGTTAGTACAGGGGAGCGATACGCAGTATTTT
v_gene: TRBV6-1; abundance: -; d_gene: TRBD1; j_gene: TRBJ2-2; CDR3aa: CASRPRDRDTGELFF; CDR3nt: TGTGCCAGCAGACCCCGGGACAGGGATACCGGGGAGCTGTTTTTT
v_gene: TRBV7-6; abundance: -; d_gene: -; j_gene: TRBJ2-5; CDR3aa: CASSPQGTETQYF; CDR3nt: TGTGCCAGCAGCCCCCAGGGTACGGAGACCCAGTACTTC
v_gene: TRBV5-1; abundance: many; d_gene: TRBD2; j_gene: TRBJ2-1; CDR3aa: CASSLAFVRTGGLYEQFF; CDR3nt: TGCGCCAGCAGCTTGGCCTTTGTAAGGACGGGGGGGCTGTATGAGCAGTTCTTC
v_gene: TRBV29-1; abundance: many; d_gene: -; j_gene: TRBJ1-2; CDR3aa: CSVERQGYGYTF; CDR3nt: TGCAGCGTTGAACGCCAGGGCTATGGCTACACCTTC
v_gene: TRBV12-3/TRBV12-4; abundance: -; d_gene: TRBD1; j_gene: TRBJ1-3; CDR3aa: CASRGTGDGNTIYF; CDR3nt: TGTGCCAGCAGGGGGACAGGGGACGGAAACACCATATATTTT
v_gene: TRBV5-5; abundance: many; d_gene: TRBD1; j_gene: TRBJ2-7; CDR3aa: CASSTPDRAIYEQYF; CDR3nt: TGTGCCAGCAGCACCCCGGACAGGGCAATCTACGAGCAGTACTTC
v_gene: TRBV9; abundance: many; d_gene: TRBD1; j_gene: TRBJ2-2; CDR3aa: CASSRQGSDTGELFF; CDR3nt: TGTGCCAGCAGCCGACAGGGTTCGGACACCGGGGAGCTGTTTTTT
v_gene: TRBV6-2/TRBV6-3; abundance: -; d_gene: -; j_gene: TRBJ2-2; CDR3aa: CASIGVAFGSNTGELFF; CDR3nt: TGTGCCAGCATTGGGGTGGCGTTTGGGTCGAACACCGGGGAGCTGTTTTTT
v_gene: TRBV20-1; abundance: many; d_gene: TRBD1; j_gene: TRBJ2-3; CDR3aa: CSANMGQGRADTQYF; CDR3nt: TGCAGTGCGAATATGGGACAGGGAAGAGCAGATACGCAGTATTTT
v_gene: TRBV4-2; abundance: many; d_gene: TRBD2; j_gene: TRBJ2-3; CDR3aa: CASSQALVGSGVPDTQYF; CDR3nt: TGTGCCAGCAGCCAAGCCCTCGTTGGGAGCGGGGTTCCAGATACGCAGTATTTT
v_gene: TRBV9; abundance: many; d_gene: -; j_gene: TRBJ1-1; CDR3aa: CASSVEPVSSEAFF; CDR3nt: TGTGCCAGCAGCGTAGAACCGGTCTCCTCTGAAGCTTTCTTT
v_gene: TRBV28; abundance: few; d_gene: TRBD2; j_gene: TRBJ2-5; CDR3aa: CASSFLSGGAETQYF; CDR3nt: TGTGCCAGCAGTTTTCTGAGCGGGGGGGCCGAGACCCAGTACTTC
v_gene: TRBV12-3/TRBV12-4; abundance: many; d_gene: -; j_gene: TRBJ1-1; CDR3aa: CASTFQGQAEAFF; CDR3nt: TGTGCCAGCACCTTTCAGGGTCAAGCTGAAGCTTTCTTT
v_gene: TRBV7-2; abundance: many; d_gene: TRBD2; j_gene: TRBJ2-3; CDR3aa: CASSLGGGATDTQYF; CDR3nt: TGTGCCAGCAGCTTAGGCGGGGGGGCCACAGATACGCAGTATTTT
v_gene: TRBV7-3; abundance: few; d_gene: -; j_gene: TRBJ2-1; CDR3aa: CASSLDSRDFYNEQFF; CDR3nt: TGTGCCAGCAGCTTAGATAGCCGGGACTTTTACAATGAGCAGTTCTTC
v_gene: TRBV2; abundance: -; d_gene: -; j_gene: TRBJ2-3; CDR3aa: CASRDAGALTDTQYF; CDR3nt: TGTGCCAGCAGAGATGCGGGGGCCCTCACAGATACGCAGTATTTT
v_gene: TRBV19; abundance: -; d_gene: -; j_gene: TRBJ2-5; CDR3aa: CASSTPTGFGETQYF; CDR3nt: TGTGCCAGTAGTACACCTACAGGGTTTGGGGAGACCCAGTACTTC
v_gene: TRBV5-1; abundance: many; d_gene: TRBD2; j_gene: TRBJ2-1; CDR3aa: CASSGGYNEQFF; CDR3nt: TGTGCCAGCAGCGGGGGATACAATGAGCAGTTCTTC
v_gene: TRBV2; abundance: many; d_gene: -; j_gene: TRBJ2-7; CDR3aa: CASLLGSAYEQYF; CDR3nt: TGTGCCAGCCTCCTAGGGTCGGCCTACGAGCAGTACTTC
v_gene: TRBV27; abundance: many; d_gene: TRBD1; j_gene: TRBJ1-6; CDR3aa: CASSRTGVGNSPLHF; CDR3nt: TGTGCCAGCTCCAGGACAGGGGTTGGTAATTCACCCCTCCACTTT
v_gene: TRBV2; abundance: many; d_gene: -; j_gene: TRBJ1-6; CDR3aa: CASSTDAGGAAPLHF; CDR3nt: TGTGCCAGCAGCACCGACGCGGGGGGTGCCGCACCCCTCCACTTT
v_gene: TRBV27; abundance: many; d_gene: -; j_gene: TRBJ1-2; CDR3aa: CASSLSFPPVNYGYTF; CDR3nt: TGTGCCAGCAGTTTATCCTTCCCGCCTGTTAACTATGGCTACACCTTC
v_gene: TRBV12-3/TRBV12-4; abundance: many; d_gene: -; j_gene: TRBJ1-1; CDR3aa: CASLLRGVEAFF; CDR3nt: TGTGCCAGCCTCCTCCGGGGGGTTGAAGCTTTCTTT
v_gene: TRBV14; abundance: many; d_gene: TRBD2; j_gene: TRBJ2-3; CDR3aa: CASSEGPWGGLTDTQYF; CDR3nt: TGTGCCAGCAGCGAAGGCCCGTGGGGGGGACTCACAGATACGCAGTATTTT
v_gene: TRBV5-1; abundance: many; d_gene: -; j_gene: TRBJ1-4; CDR3aa: CASSSTLDEKLFF; CDR3nt: TGCGCCAGCAGCTCGACTTTGGACGAAAAACTGTTTTTT
v_gene: TRBV7-2; abundance: many; d_gene: -; j_gene: TRBJ2-7; CDR3aa: CASSLGVVYEQYF; CDR3nt: TGTGCCAGCAGCTTAGGAGTCGTCTACGAGCAGTACTTC
v_gene: TRBV11-1; abundance: many; d_gene: -; j_gene: TRBJ1-2; CDR3aa: CASSLEGSGYTF; CDR3nt: TGTGCCAGCAGCTTAGAAGGTAGTGGCTACACCTTC
v_gene: TRBV5-1; abundance: many; d_gene: -; j_gene: TRBJ1-4; CDR3aa: CASSLEGAGEKLFF; CDR3nt: TGCGCCAGCAGCTTGGAGGGAGCAGGTGAAAAACTGTTTTTT
v_gene: TRBV7-9; abundance: many; d_gene: -; j_gene: TRBJ2-5; CDR3aa: CASSRRTDQETQYF; CDR3nt: TGTGCCAGCAGCAGACGGACAGACCAAGAGACCCAGTACTTC
v_gene: TRBV13; abundance: many; d_gene: TRBD1; j_gene: TRBJ1-3; CDR3aa: CASRRDRENTIYF; CDR3nt: TGTGCCAGCAGACGGGACAGGGAAAACACCATATATTTT
v_gene: TRBV5-1; abundance: many; d_gene: -; j_gene: TRBJ1-1; CDR3aa: CASSLPLRGTDAFF; CDR3nt: TGCGCCAGCAGCTTGCCTCTACGGGGAACCGACGCTTTCTTT
v_gene: TRBV2; abundance: few; d_gene: -; j_gene: TRBJ2-2; CDR3aa: CASSGAGNTGELFF; CDR3nt: TGTGCCAGCAGTGGGGCAGGGAACACCGGGGAGCTGTTTTTT
v_gene: TRBV7-9; abundance: many; d_gene: -; j_gene: TRBJ1-2; CDR3aa: CASSLGVADDTGGYTF; CDR3nt: TGTGCCAGCAGCTTAGGGGTGGCCGACGATACAGGAGGCTACACCTTC
v_gene: TRBV7-2; abundance: -; d_gene: TRBD2; j_gene: TRBJ2-3; CDR3aa: CASSLGGGGADTDTQYF; CDR3nt: TGTGCCAGCAGCTTAGGCGGCGGGGGGGCCGACACAGATACGCAGTATTTT
v_gene: TRBV11-2; abundance: many; d_gene: TRBD2; j_gene: TRBJ2-3; CDR3aa: CASSLRGGGAETQYF; CDR3nt: TGTGCCAGCAGCCTCAGGGGCGGGGGGGCCGAGACGCAGTATTTT
v_gene: TRBV3-1; abundance: many; d_gene: -; j_gene: TRBJ1-4; CDR3aa: CASKGGRVGSTNEKLFF; CDR3nt: TGTGCCAGCAAAGGCGGCAGGGTGGGATCAACTAATGAAAAACTGTTTTTT
v_gene: TRBV5-4; abundance: many; d_gene: -; j_gene: TRBJ2-1; CDR3aa: CASSLRSGDNEQFF; CDR3nt: TGTGCCAGCAGCTTGAGATCGGGCGACAATGAGCAGTTCTTC
v_gene: TRBV19; abundance: -; d_gene: -; j_gene: TRBJ1-5; CDR3aa: CAAAPQRGASNQPQHF; CDR3nt: TGTGCCGCCGCCCCGCAGAGGGGGGCGAGCAATCAGCCCCAGCATTTT